A single T cell receptor (beta chain) is shown here with its context. The CDR3 contains 17 residues. Germline loops: CDR1 MGHRA, CDR2 YSYEKL. V shed 1 base, J shed 5 bases, and the junction held 12 bases outside the gene matches. This sample is part of a study of blood T cell repertoires in COVID-19. Study-wide context: Whether acute or convalescent, the COVID-19 samples came from the United States, Italy and Spain.

In the authors' workflow: Amplified reference gene primers provided the basis for estimating nucleated cell counts. Sequencing was performed with immunoSEQ multiplex PCR; in TCRdb, only in-frame clones are kept and a portion is missing. For V, J and clone size, that table is used; D and trimming come from the DNA. The profile shows approximately 170,000 clones, approximately 80% of them singletons. The sequence came from a woman between 50 and 59 years old with acute or convalescent COVID-19. The sequencing sample was made of peripheral blood. The V call is TRBV4-1, the J call TRBJ1-2; 8 positions match TRBD1. CDR3 coding DNA: TGCGCCAGCAGCCAAGTATCTTTTCTGGACAGGGCATATGGCTACACCTTC. Translated, it gives CASSQVSFLDRAYGYTF.